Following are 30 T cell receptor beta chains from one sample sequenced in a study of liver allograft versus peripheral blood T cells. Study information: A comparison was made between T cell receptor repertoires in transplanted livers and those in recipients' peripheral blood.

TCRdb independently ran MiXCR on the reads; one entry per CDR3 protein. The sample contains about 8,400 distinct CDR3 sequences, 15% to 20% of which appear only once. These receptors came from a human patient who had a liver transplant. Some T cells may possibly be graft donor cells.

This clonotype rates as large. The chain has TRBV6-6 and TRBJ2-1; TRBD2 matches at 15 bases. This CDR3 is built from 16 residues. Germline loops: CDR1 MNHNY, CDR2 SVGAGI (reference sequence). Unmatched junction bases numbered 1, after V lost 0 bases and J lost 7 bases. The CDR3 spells CASSYSGLAGGNEQFF. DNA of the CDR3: TGTGCCAGCAGTTACTCGGGACTAGCGGGAGGAAATGAGCAGTTCTTC.

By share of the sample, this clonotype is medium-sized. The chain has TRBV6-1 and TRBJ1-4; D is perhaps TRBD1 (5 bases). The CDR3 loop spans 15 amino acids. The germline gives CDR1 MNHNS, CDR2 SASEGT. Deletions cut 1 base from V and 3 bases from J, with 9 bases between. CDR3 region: CASSEGDPANEKLFF. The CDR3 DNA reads TGTGCCAGCAGTGAAGGGGACCCAGCTAATGAAAAACTGTTTTTT.

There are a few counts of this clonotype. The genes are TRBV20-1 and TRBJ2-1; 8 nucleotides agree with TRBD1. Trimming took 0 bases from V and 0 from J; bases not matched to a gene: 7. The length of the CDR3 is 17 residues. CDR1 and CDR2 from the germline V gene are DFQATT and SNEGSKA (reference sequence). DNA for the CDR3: TGCAGTGCTAGAGACTCTAGACAGGGGAGCTCCTACAATGAGCAGTTCTTC. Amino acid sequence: CSARDSRQGSSYNEQFF.

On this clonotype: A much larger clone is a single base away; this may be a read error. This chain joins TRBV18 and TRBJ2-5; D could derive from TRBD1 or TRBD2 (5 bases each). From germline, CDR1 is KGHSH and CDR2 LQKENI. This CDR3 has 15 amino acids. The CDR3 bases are TGTGCCAGCACACCACCGTCCGGGGCCAGGGAGACCCAGTACTTC. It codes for CASTPPSGARETQYF.

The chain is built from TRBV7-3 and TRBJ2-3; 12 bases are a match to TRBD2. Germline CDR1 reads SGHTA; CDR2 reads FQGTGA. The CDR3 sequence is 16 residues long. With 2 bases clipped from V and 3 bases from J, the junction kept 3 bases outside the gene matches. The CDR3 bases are TGTGCCAGCAGCTTACGCCTAGCGGGGGGGACAGATACGCAGTATTTT. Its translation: CASSLRLAGGTDTQYF.

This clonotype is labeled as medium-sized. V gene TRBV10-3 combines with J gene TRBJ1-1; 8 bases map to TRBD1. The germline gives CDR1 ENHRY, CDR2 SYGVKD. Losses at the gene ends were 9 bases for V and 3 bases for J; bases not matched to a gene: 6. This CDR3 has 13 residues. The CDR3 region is CAISGGWDTEAFF. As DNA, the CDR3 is TGTGCCATTTCAGGGGGCTGGGACACTGAAGCTTTCTTT.

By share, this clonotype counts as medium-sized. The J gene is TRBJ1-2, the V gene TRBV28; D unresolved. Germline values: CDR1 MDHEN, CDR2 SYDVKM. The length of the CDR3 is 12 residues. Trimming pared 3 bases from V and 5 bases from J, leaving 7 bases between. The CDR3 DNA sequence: TGTGCCAGCAGTTTGGTGAGATATGGCTACACCTTC. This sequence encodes CASSLVRYGYTF.

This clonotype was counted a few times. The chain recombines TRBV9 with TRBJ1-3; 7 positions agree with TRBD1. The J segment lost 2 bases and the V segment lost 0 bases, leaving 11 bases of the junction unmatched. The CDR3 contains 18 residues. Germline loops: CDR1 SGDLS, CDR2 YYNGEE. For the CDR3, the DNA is TGTGCCAGCAGCGTAGAAGGGGGCGCGAATCTGGCTGGAAACACCATATATTTT. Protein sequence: CASSVEGGANLAGNTIYF.

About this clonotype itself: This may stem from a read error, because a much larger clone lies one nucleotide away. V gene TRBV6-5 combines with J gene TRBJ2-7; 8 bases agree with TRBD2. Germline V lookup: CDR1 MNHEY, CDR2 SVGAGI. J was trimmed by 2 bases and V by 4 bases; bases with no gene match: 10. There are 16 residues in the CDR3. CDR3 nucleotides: TGTGCCAGCAGTTGTTCCAGCGGGAGTCTGGCCTACGAGCAGTACTTC. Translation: CASSCSSGSLAYEQYF.

The CDR3 coding sequence is TGTGCCAGCAGTGGTCGGACTGCAGTCGCTGAAGCTTTCTTT. It specifies CASSGRTAVAEAFF. V and J are TRBV3-1 and TRBJ1-1; D ambiguous. Germline V gene lookup returns CDR1 LGHDT and CDR2 YNNKEL (reference sequence). Trimming removed 6 bases from V and 6 bases from J, with 17 bases in between. The CDR3 runs 14 residues.

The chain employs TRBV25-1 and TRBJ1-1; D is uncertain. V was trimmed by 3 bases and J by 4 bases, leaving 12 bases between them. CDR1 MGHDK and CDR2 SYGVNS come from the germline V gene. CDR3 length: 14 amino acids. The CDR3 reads CASSDRAKGTEAFF. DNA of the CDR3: TGTGCCAGCAGTGACCGGGCGAAGGGCACTGAAGCTTTCTTT.

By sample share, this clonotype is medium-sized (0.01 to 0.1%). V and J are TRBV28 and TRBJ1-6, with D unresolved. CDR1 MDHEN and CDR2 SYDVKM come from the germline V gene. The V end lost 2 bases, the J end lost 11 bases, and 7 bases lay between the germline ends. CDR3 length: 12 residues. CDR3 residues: CASSLRQAPLHF. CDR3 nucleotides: TGTGCCAGCAGTTTAAGGCAAGCACCCCTCCACTTT.

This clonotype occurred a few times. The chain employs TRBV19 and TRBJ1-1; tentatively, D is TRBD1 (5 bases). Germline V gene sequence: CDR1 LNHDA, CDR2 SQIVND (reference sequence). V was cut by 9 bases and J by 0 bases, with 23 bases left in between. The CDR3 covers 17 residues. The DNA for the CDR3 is TGTGCCAGCGTGGGGGGGTTGTGGGGAAACATGAACACTGAAGCTTTCTTT. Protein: CASVGGLWGNMNTEAFF.

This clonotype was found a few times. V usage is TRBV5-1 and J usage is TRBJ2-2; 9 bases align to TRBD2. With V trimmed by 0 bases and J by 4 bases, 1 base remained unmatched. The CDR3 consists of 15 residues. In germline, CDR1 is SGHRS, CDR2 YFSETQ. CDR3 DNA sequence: TGCGCCAGCAGCTTGGATAGCGGGAGCACCGGGGAGCTGTTTTTT. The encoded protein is CASSLDSGSTGELFF.

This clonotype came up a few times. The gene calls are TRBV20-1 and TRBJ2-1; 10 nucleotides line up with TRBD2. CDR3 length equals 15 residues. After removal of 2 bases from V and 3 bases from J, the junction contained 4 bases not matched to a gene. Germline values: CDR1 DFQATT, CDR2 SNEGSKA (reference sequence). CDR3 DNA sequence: TGCAGTGCTAGATTAGCGGGGGGCTTCTACAATGAGCAGTTCTTC. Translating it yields CSARLAGGFYNEQFF.

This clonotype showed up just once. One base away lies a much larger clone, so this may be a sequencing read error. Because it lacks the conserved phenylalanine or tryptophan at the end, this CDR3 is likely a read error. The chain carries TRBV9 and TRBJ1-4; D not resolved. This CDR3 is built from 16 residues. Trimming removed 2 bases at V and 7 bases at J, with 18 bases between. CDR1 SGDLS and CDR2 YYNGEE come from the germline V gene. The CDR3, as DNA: TGTGCCAGCAGCGTTACAGACACCGGGGAAGGTGAAAAACTGTTTTTA. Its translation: CASSVTDTGEGEKLFL.

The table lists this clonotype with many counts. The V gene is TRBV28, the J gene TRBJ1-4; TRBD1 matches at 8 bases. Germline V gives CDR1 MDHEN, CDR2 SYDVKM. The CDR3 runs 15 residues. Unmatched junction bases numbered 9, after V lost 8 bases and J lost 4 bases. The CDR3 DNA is TGTGCCAGCGGGGGGGGGACAGGTTATAATGAAAAACTGTTTTTT. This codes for CASGGGTGYNEKLFF.

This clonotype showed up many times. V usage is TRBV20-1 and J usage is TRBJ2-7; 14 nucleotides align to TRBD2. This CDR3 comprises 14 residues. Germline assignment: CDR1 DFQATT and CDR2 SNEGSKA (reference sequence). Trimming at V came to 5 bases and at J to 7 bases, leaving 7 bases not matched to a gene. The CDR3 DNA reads TGCAGTGCTTATCCGGGACTAGCGGGAGCGGAGCAGTACTTC. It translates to CSAYPGLAGAEQYF.

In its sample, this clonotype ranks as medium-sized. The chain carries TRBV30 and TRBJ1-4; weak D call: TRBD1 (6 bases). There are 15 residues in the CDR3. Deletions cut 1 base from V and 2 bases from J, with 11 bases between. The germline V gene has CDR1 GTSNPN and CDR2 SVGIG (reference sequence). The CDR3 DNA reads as TGTGCCTGGAGTGCAGGGGTCGCGACTAATGAAAAACTGTTTTTT. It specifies CAWSAGVATNEKLFF.

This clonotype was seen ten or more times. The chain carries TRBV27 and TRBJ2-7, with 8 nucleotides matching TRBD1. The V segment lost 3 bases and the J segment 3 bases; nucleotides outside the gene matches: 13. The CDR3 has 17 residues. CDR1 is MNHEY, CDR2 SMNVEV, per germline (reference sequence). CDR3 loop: CASSFTFGPGQDYEQYF. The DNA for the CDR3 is TGTGCCAGCAGTTTCACATTCGGGCCGGGACAGGACTACGAGCAGTACTTC.

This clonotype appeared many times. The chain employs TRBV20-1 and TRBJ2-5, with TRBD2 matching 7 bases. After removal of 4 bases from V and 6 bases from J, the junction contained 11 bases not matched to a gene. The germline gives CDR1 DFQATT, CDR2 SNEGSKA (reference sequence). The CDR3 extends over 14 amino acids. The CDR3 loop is CSAKEGGRAKTQYF. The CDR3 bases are TGCAGTGCTAAGGAGGGCGGGAGAGCAAAGACCCAGTACTTC.

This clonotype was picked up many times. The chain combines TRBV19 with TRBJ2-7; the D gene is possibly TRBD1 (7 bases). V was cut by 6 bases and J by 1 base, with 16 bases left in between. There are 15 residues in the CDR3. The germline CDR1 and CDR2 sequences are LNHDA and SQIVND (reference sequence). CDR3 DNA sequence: TGTGCCAGTAGCAGACAGGGAGGAGGATCCTACGAGCAGTACTTC. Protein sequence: CASSRQGGGSYEQYF.

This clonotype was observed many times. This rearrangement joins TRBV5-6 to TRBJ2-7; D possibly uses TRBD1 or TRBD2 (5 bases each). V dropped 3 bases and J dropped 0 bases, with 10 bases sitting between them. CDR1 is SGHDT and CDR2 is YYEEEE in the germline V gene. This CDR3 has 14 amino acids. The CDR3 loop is CASSSWGFSYEQYF. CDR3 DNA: TGTGCCAGCAGCTCTTGGGGGTTCTCCTACGAGCAGTACTTC.

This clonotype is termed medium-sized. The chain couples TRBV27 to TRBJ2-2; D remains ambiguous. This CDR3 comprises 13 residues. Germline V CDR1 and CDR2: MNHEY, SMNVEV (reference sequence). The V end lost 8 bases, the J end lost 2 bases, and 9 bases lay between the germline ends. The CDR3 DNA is TGTGCCAGCCGGTCCCTAAACACCGGGGAGCTGTTTTTT. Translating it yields CASRSLNTGELFF.

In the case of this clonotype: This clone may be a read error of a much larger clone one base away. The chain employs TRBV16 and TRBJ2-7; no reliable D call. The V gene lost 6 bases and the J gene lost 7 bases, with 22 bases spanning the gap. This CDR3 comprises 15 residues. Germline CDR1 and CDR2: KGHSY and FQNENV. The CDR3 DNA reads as TGTGCCAGCAGTTCGGCCGAGGCGGTCCCGTGGGAGCAGTACTTC. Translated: CASSSAEAVPWEQYF.

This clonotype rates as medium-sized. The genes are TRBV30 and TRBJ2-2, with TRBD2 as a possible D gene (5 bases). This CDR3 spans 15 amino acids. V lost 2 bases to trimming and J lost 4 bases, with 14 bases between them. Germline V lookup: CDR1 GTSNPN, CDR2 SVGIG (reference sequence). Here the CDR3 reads CAWSRLAYLTGELFF. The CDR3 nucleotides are TGTGCCTGGAGTAGGCTAGCTTATCTCACCGGGGAGCTGTTTTTT.

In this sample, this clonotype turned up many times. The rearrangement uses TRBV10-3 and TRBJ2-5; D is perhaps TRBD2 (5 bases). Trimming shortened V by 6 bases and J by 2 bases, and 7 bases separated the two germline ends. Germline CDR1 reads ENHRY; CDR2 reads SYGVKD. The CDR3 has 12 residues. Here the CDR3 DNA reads TGTGCCATCAGGGAGCGGCAAGAGACCCAGTACTTC. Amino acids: CAIRERQETQYF.

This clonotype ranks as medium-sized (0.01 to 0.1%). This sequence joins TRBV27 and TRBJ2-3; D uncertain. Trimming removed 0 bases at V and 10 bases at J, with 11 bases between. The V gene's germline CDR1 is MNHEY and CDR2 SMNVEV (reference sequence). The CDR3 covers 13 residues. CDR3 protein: CASSLSRHEAQYF. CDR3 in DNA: TGTGCCAGCAGTTTATCGAGGCATGAAGCGCAGTATTTT.

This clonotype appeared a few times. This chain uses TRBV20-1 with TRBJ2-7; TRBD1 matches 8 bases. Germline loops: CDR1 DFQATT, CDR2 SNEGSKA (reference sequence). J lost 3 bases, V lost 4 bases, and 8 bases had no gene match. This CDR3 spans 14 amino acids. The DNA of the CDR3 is TGCAGTGCTACAAACCCGGACAGGGTCTACGAGCAGTACTTC. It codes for CSATNPDRVYEQYF.

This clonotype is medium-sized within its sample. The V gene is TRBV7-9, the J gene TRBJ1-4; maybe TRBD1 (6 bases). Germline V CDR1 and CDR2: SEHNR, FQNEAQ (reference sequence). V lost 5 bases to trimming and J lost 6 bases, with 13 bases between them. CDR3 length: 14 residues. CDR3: CASSLGQLDEKLFF. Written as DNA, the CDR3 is TGTGCCAGCAGCCTAGGACAGCTTGATGAAAAACTGTTTTTT.